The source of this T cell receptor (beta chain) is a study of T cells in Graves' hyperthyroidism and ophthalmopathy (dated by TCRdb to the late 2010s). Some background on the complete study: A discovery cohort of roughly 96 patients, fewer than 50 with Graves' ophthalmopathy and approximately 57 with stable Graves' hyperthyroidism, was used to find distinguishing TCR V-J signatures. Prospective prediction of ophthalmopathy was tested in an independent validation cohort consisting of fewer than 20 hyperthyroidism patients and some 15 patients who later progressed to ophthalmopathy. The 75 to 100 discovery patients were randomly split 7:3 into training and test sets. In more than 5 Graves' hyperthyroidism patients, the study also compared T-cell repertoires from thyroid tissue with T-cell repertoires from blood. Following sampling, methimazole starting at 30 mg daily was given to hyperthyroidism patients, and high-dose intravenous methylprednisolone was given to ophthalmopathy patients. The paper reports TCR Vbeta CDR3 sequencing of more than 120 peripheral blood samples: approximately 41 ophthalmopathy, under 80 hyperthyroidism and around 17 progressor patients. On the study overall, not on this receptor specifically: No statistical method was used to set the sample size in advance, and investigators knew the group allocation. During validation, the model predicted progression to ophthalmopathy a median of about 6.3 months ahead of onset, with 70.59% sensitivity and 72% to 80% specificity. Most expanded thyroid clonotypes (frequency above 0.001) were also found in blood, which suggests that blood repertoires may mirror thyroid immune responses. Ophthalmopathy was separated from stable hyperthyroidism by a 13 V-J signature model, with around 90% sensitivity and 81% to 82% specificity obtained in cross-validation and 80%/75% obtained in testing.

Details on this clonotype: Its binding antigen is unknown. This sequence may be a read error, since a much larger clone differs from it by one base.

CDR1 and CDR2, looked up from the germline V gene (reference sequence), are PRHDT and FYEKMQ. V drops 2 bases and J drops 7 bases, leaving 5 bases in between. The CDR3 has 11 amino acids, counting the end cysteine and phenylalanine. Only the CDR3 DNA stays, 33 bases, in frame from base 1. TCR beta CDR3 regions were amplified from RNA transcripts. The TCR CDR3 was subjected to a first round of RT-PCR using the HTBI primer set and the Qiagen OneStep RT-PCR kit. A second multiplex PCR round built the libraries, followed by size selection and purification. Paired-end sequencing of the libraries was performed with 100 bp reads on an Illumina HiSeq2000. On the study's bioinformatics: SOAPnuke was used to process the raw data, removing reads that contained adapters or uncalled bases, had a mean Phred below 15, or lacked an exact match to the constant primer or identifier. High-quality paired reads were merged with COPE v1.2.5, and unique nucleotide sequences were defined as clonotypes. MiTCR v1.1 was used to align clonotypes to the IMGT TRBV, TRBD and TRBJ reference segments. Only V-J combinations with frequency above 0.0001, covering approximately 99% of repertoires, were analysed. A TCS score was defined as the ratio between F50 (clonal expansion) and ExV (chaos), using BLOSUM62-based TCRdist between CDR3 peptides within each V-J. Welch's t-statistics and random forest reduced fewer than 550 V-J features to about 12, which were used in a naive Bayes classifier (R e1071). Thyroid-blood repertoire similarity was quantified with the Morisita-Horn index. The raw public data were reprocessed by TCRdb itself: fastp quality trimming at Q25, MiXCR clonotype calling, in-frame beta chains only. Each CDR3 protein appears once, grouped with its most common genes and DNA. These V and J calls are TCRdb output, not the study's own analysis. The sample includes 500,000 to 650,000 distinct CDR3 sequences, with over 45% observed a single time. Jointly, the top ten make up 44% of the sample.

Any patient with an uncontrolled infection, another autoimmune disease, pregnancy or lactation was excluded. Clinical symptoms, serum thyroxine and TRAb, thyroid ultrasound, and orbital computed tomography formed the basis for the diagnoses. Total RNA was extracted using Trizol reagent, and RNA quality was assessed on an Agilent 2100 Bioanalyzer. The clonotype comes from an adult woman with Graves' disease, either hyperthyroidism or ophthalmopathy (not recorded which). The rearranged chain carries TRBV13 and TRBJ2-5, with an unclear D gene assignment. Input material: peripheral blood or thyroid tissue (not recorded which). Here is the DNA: TGTGCCAGCAGCTTATGTGGGACCCAGTACTTC. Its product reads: CASSLCGTQYF.